Listed below are T cell receptor beta chains from one sample, sequenced in a study of cytomegalovirus exposure and HLA in healthy donors. The method was immunoSEQ multiplex PCR; TCRdb's version includes in-frame clones alone and lacks a portion of them. The sample lists fewer than 200,000 clones, less than 85% occurring once. Material: PBMCs. The source of these receptors is a man aged 35-49 years in good health and CMV-seronegative. CDR3s include the opening cysteine and the closing phenylalanine or tryptophan. A D gene is named only where the DNA matches it firmly. Clone size is given for some rows only: seen once, a few or many times, or a class if the clone is expanded.

NA	TRBJ2-1	TRBV6-5	NA	12	TGTGCCAGCAGCTCCCTCGGGAGAGGGCAGTTCTTC	CASSSLGRGQFF
NA	TRBJ2-5	TRBV5-4	NA	13	TGTGCCAGCAGCTTGGGAAACTCGGAGACCCAGTACTTC	CASSLGNSETQYF
NA	TRBJ2-7	TRBV5-1	TRBD1	15	TGCGCCAGCAGCCCGAACCGGGACAGTACCTACGAGCAGTACTTC	CASSPNRDSTYEQYF
NA	TRBJ2-4	TRBV2	TRBD2	14	TGTGCCAGCAAGCTAGCGGGATACAAAAACATTCAGTACTTC	CASKLAGYKNIQYF
NA	TRBJ1-3	TRBV18	TRBD1	17	TGTGCCAGCTCACCAGCTGGGACAGGCTTCTCTGGAAACACCATATATTTT	CASSPAGTGFSGNTIYF
NA	TRBJ2-7	TRBV5-4	NA	12	TGTGCCAGCAGCGGGGGCAGCTACGAGCAGTACTTC	CASSGGSYEQYF
NA	TRBJ2-3	TRBV19	NA	14	TGTGCCAGTGGAAGCCATAGAGGCGCAGATACGCAGTATTTT	CASGSHRGADTQYF
NA	TRBJ2-4	TRBV15	TRBD2	15	TGTGCCACCAGCGAAAGGGACTATGCCAAAAACATTCAGTACTTC	CATSERDYAKNIQYF
few	TRBJ1-3	TRBV7-9	TRBD1	14	TGTGCCAGCAGCGTCCCAGGGGGTGGAAACACCATATATTTT	CASSVPGGGNTIYF
NA	TRBJ2-1	TRBV6-5	TRBD2	16	TGTGCCAGCAGTTACTCCCGGACTAGCGGCGACTATGAGCAGTTCTTC	CASSYSRTSGDYEQFF
once	TRBJ1-3	TRBV4-1	NA	15	TGCGCCAGCAGCCAAACACCCCTCTCTGGAAACACCATATATTTT	CASSQTPLSGNTIYF
NA	TRBJ2-7	TRBV20-1	TRBD1	11	TGCAGTGCTCCGCAGGGGGTAAAGCAGTACTTC	CSAPQGVKQYF
once	TRBJ1-3	TRBV21-1	NA	14	TGTGCCAGCAGCAACCACAGGGTTGGAAACACCATATATTTT	CASSNHRVGNTIYF
once	TRBJ1-1	TRBV5-1	TRBD1	13	TGCGCCAGCAGCTGGGGGACAGGGGTTAAAGCTTTCTTT	CASSWGTGVKAFF
NA	TRBJ1-4	TRBV28	NA	14	TGTGCCAGCAGTCTGCCAGGATTGGTGGGAAAACTGTTTTTT	CASSLPGLVGKLFF
NA	TRBJ1-1	TRBV2	TRBD1	14	TGTGCCAGCAGGGACAGGGCCCCGGGGACTGAAGCTTTCTTT	CASRDRAPGTEAFF
NA	TRBJ2-1	TRBV7-9	NA	16	TGTGCCAGCAGCGTTCAGCGGACTTCCTCCTACAATGAGCAGTTCTTC	CASSVQRTSSYNEQFF
NA	TRBJ1-4	TRBV19	TRBD1	16	TGTGCCAGTATGGGGGGAAACAGGGGCGCCAATGAAAAACTGTTTTTT	CASMGGNRGANEKLFF
NA	TRBJ2-7	TRBV5-1	NA	17	TGCGCCAGCAGCTTATCCCTAACAGGGACGGTTACTTACGAGCAGTACTTC	CASSLSLTGTVTYEQYF
NA	TRBJ2-5	TRBV2	TRBD2	15	TGTGCCAGCAATATCGGACTAGCGGGACAAGAGACCCAGTACTTC	CASNIGLAGQETQYF
NA	TRBJ2-1	TRBV11-3	NA	15	TGTGCCAGCAGCAGGGGTGGAGGGCCCTACAATGAGCAGTTCTTC	CASSRGGGPYNEQFF
NA	TRBJ2-1	TRBV4-1	NA	14	TGCGCCAGCAGCCAAGCGCCAGTTGGAGATGAGCAGTTCTTC	CASSQAPVGDEQFF
NA	TRBJ2-3	TRBV19	NA	13	TGTGCCAGTAGGGGCACTAGCACAGATACGCAGTATTTT	CASRGTSTDTQYF
NA	TRBJ2-7	TRBV30	TRBD2	13	TGTGCCTGGGTCTTAAGCGGGAGCTACGAGCAGTACTTC	CAWVLSGSYEQYF
few	TRBJ1-1	TRBV7-9	NA	12	TGTGCCAGCAGCTTATATAACACTGAAGCTTTCTTT	CASSLYNTEAFF
NA	TRBJ1-4	TRBV5-5	NA	14	TGTGCCAGCAGCTTGGGAGGTTGGGTTGAAAAACTGTTTTTT	CASSLGGWVEKLFF
NA	TRBJ2-5	TRBV19	NA	11	TGTGCCAGCCGAGATCAAGAGACCCAGTACTTC	CASRDQETQYF
NA	TRBJ2-2	TRBV19	NA	13	TGTGCCAGTAGTTCGACAGTTGCCGGGGAGCTGTTTTTT	CASSSTVAGELFF
NA	TRBJ1-5	TRBV7-6	NA	15	TGTGCCAGCAGCCTTGAGACCGGGAGCAATCAGCCCCAGCATTTT	CASSLETGSNQPQHF
NA	TRBJ1-2	TRBV7-9	NA	11	TGTGCCAGCATAGGGGACTATGGCTACACCTTC	CASIGDYGYTF
NA	TRBJ1-1	TRBV10-3	TRBD1	14	TGTGCCATCAGCAATGGTGGACAGGGTATTGAAGCTTTCTTT	CAISNGGQGIEAFF
NA	TRBJ2-7	TRBV7-9	NA	12	TGTGCCAGCAGCTTAAACACCTACGAGCAGTACTTC	CASSLNTYEQYF
NA	TRBJ2-7	TRBV19	NA	13	TGTGCCAGTAGTATGGGCCGGTCCTACGAGCAGTACTTC	CASSMGRSYEQYF
once	TRBJ2-1	TRBV2	NA	14	TGTGCCAGCAGTCCAAAGCGCTCCTACAATGAGCAGTTCTTC	CASSPKRSYNEQFF
NA	TRBJ2-2	TRBV6-4	NA	12	TGTGCCATCCCCGACAGGCTCGGGGAGCTGTTTTTT	CAIPDRLGELFF